The next 18 T cell receptor beta chains were all read from a single sample in a study of T cell clonality in common variable immunodeficiency. Method: immunoSEQ multiplex PCR; TCRdb's copy keeps in-frame clones and lacks some. In total the sample includes approximately 52,000 clones, none of them seen once. Sequencing input: peripheral blood mononuclear cells. The receptor set was obtained from a person between 18 and 75 years old in good health.

The sample holds many counts of this clone. The read ends 3 residues before the CDR3 terminus; that terminus is restored from the germline J gene. This sequence joins TRBV6-2 or TRBV6-3 and TRBJ2-5; TRBD2 agrees at 14 bases. With V trimmed by 0 bases and J by 4 bases, 4 bases remained unmatched. In germline, CDR1 is MNHEY, CDR2 SVGEGT. The CDR3 totals 17 residues. CDR3 DNA (partial): TGTGCCAGCAGTTACTCCAGGACTAGCGGGAGGAGAGAGACC. It translates to CASSYSRTSGRRET. From start to end, the CDR3 is CASSYSRTSGRRETQYF.

The table lists this clone with many counts. The read ends 3 residues before the CDR3 terminus; that terminus is restored from the germline J gene. The genes are TRBV2 and TRBJ2-5; 8 bases match TRBD1. Trimming removed 7 bases from V and 4 bases from J; junction bases left unmatched: 8. Germline loops: CDR1 SNHLY, CDR2 FYNNEI. This CDR3 region has 14 residues. CDR3 in amino acids: CASTLLRGLETQYF. The DNA read from the CDR3 is TGTGCCAGCACCTTGCTCAGGGGGCTAGAGACC.

This clone came up a few times. The read stops 3 residues short of the end of the CDR3; the missing end is completed from the germline J gene. The rearrangement uses TRBV2 and TRBJ2-4, with 8 positions matching TRBD1. The CDR3 is 15 residues long. The germline CDR1 and CDR2 sequences are SNHLY and FYNNEI. CDR3 residues: CASSQGQGSRRSQYF. The covered CDR3 bases are TGTGCCAGCAGTCAAGGACAGGGATCCCGGCGCAGT.

This clone was observed many times. Sequencing ends 3 residues short of the CDR3 end; the germline J gene provides the rest. The J gene is TRBJ2-6, the V gene TRBV5-1; D call uncertain. The V end lost 7 bases, the J end lost 4 bases, and 15 bases lay between the germline ends. CDR1 and CDR2 from the germline V gene are SGHRS and YFSETQ. There are 15 residues in the CDR3. The DNA read from the CDR3 is TGCGCCAGCGGCAACGCGGAAATAGGGGCCAACGTC. It is translated as CASGNAEIGANV. The whole CDR3 is CASGNAEIGANVLTF.

In its sample, this clone was seen a few times. A much larger clone lies one base from this, so it may be a read error. The read terminates 3 residues before the CDR3 end, so the remaining end is supplied by the germline J gene. The chain joins TRBV5-1 to TRBJ2-5; 7 bases align to TRBD1. The length of the CDR3 is 15 residues. The germline V gene encodes CDR1 SGHRS and CDR2 YFSETQ. The sequenced CDR3 bases are TGCGCCAGCAGCGCTGAGGGGGCAGCCACAGATACC. Protein: CASSAEGAATDT. The complete CDR3 protein is CASSAEGAATDTQYF.

To note about this clone: The CDR3 end lies 3 residues beyond the end of the read and is filled in from the germline J gene. The chain is built from TRBV20-1 and TRBJ1-5; 8 nucleotides match TRBD1. Germline V gene lookup returns CDR1 DFQATT and CDR2 SNEGSKA (reference sequence). The CDR3 runs 13 residues. Unmatched junction bases numbered 6, after V lost 6 bases and J lost 5 bases. The CDR3 here is CSAEDRAHQPQHF. Incomplete CDR3 DNA: TGCAGTGCGGAGGACAGGGCCCATCAGCCC.

This clone has ten or more counts. The CDR3 goes on 3 residues after the read ends, and that part is filled in from the germline J gene. The J gene is TRBJ1-6, the V gene TRBV6-4, with D unclear. V was cut by 5 bases and J by 4 bases, with 6 bases left in between. The CDR3 covers 13 residues. Germline CDR1 MRHNA, CDR2 SNTAGT. The part of the CDR3 DNA that was read is TGTGCCAGCAGTCAGGAGTATAATTCACCC. It is translated as CASSQEYNSP. The whole CDR3 sequence reads CASSQEYNSPLHF.

This clone was recorded many times. The read falls 3 residues short of the CDR3 end, and the missing part is taken from the germline J gene. At the DNA level, this CDR3 is encoded by other sequences in the same sample as well. The chain has TRBV30 and TRBJ1-2; D is possibly TRBD1 (6 bases). Trimming took off 5 bases at V and 7 bases at J, with 14 bases between the two ends. Per the germline V gene, CDR1 is GTSNPN and CDR2 is SVGIG (reference sequence). The CDR3 runs 12 residues. The sequenced part of the CDR3 DNA is TGTGCCTGGGCGACAGGAGGCAGTGGC. Its protein is CAWATGGSG. The whole CDR3 sequence is CAWATGGSGYTF.

At least ten counts were recorded for this clone. The CDR3 goes on 3 residues after the read ends, and that part is filled in from the germline J gene. This chain uses TRBV7-9 with TRBJ2-1, with TRBD1 as a possible D gene (5 bases). Trimming stripped 5 bases from V and 8 bases from J, with 16 bases between. CDR3 length: 14 residues. Germline lookup yields CDR1 SEHNR and CDR2 FQNEAQ (reference sequence). The CDR3 DNA, read in part, is TGTGCCAGCAGCCTCGATCCTCAAGGGGATGAG. Translation gives CASSLDPQGDE. The whole CDR3 reads CASSLDPQGDEQFF. Full variable domain (missing parts from reference TRBV7-9 and TRBJ2-1): DTGVSQNPRHKITKRGQNVTFRCDPISEHNRLYWYRQTLGQGPEFLTYFQNEAQLEKSRLLSDRFSAERPKGSFSTLEIQRTEQGDSAMYLCASSLDPQGDEQFFGPGTRLTVL.

Many counts were recorded for this clone. The CDR3 end falls 3 residues outside the read, so it is completed with the germline J gene. This chain uses TRBV12-3 or TRBV12-4 with TRBJ2-7, with 7 bases that match TRBD1. The CDR3 covers 15 residues. The trim removed 2 bases at V and 0 bases at J, leaving 4 bases unmatched. The DNA read from the CDR3 is TGTGCCAGCAGTTTAAATCGGGACAGCTCCTACGAG. Amino acids: CASSLNRDSSYE. The complete CDR3 reads CASSLNRDSSYEQYF.

This clone was picked up many times. The sequenced fragment ends 3 residues before the CDR3 boundary, so the rest is inferred from the germline J gene. The chain joins TRBV10-3 to TRBJ1-5; 8 bases match TRBD1. Germline V gene lookup returns CDR1 ENHRY and CDR2 SYGVKD. The CDR3 has 14 amino acids. V shed 8 bases and J 5 bases; nucleotides not matched to a gene: 8. The CDR3 loop is CAISAGQEHQPQHF. The covered CDR3 bases are TGTGCCATCTCCGCGGGACAGGAACATCAGCCC.

This clone has ten or more counts. The observed sequence ends 3 residues before the CDR3 terminus, with the missing tail filled in from the germline J gene. This chain joins TRBV20-1 and TRBJ2-1; 9 bases are shared with TRBD1. The CDR3 length is 16 residues. The germline CDR1 and CDR2 sequences are DFQATT and SNEGSKA (reference sequence). The ends lost 1 base at V and 0 bases at J; junction bases unmatched: 4. The CDR3: CSARGTGAFSYNEQFF. Partial CDR3 DNA: TGCAGTGCTAGAGGGACAGGGGCCTTCTCCTACAATGAG.

This clone was seen ten or more times. The read terminates 3 residues ahead of where the CDR3 ends, so the germline J gene completes it. The rearrangement links TRBV20-1 to TRBJ2-3; D perhaps matches TRBD2 (6 bases). The CDR3 sequence is 15 residues long. Germline V CDR1 and CDR2: DFQATT, SNEGSKA (reference sequence). Trimming shortened V by 5 bases and J by 0 bases, and 15 bases separated the two germline ends. The part of the CDR3 DNA that was read is TGCAGTGCTGCCCGTGGGGGGTTTAGCACAGATACG. Residues: CSAARGGFSTDT. The entire CDR3 is CSAARGGFSTDTQYF.

This clone was counted ten times or more. The CDR3 end lies 3 residues beyond the end of the read and is filled in from the germline J gene. The rearrangement links TRBV7-2 to TRBJ2-7, with TRBD1 matching over 7 bases. Germline lookup yields CDR1 SGHTA and CDR2 FQGNSA. The CDR3 runs to 13 residues. Trimming took 6 bases from V and 3 from J; bases not matched to a gene: 5. CDR3 region: CASSSYRGYEQYF. Partial CDR3 DNA: TGTGCCAGCAGTTCATACAGGGGCTACGAG.

Details on this clone: With the read ending 3 residues before the CDR3 end, the germline J gene is used to fill in that end. The V gene is TRBV6-1, the J gene TRBJ1-1, with D possibly being TRBD1 (5 bases). Germline V gives CDR1 MNHNS, CDR2 SASEGT. Trimming removed 2 bases from V and 5 bases from J, with 12 bases in between. The CDR3 totals 14 residues. This chain's CDR3 is CASSESAGRTEAFF. The sequenced CDR3 bases are TGTGCCAGCAGTGAATCGGCAGGGAGAACTGAA.

In this sample, this clone turned up many times. The read terminates 3 residues before the CDR3 end, so the remaining end is supplied by the germline J gene. This chain links TRBV7-9 with TRBJ2-4; 9 bases are a match to TRBD1. This CDR3 has 15 residues. V was pared by 2 bases and J by 7 bases, with 6 bases of the junction left unmatched. Germline values: CDR1 SEHNR, CDR2 FQNEAQ (reference sequence). CDR3 region: CASSLPTGGDNIQYF. CDR3 DNA, as far as it was read: TGTGCCAGCAGCTTACCCACAGGGGGCGATAACATT.

This clone came up many times. The read terminates 3 residues ahead of where the CDR3 ends, so the germline J gene completes it. The chain joins TRBV20-1 to TRBJ1-1; 8 bases align to TRBD1. The CDR3 covers 14 residues. V was pared by 0 bases and J by 3 bases, with 3 bases of the junction left unmatched. Germline V lookup: CDR1 DFQATT, CDR2 SNEGSKA (reference sequence). Partial CDR3 DNA: TGCAGTGCTAGAGAACCAGGGGGCGACACTGAA. It is translated as CSAREPGGDTE. The entire CDR3 protein is CSAREPGGDTEAFF.

This clone appeared many times. Read coverage stops 3 residues before the CDR3 terminus; the germline J gene supplies the remainder. V is TRBV29-1 and J is TRBJ2-5, with D possibly being TRBD1 or TRBD2 (5 bases each). The V end lost 8 bases, the J end lost 7 bases, and 20 bases lay between the germline ends. The CDR3 is made up of 13 amino acids. The germline V gene has CDR1 SQVTM and CDR2 ANQGSEA. CDR3 amino acids: CSMQTVRDWTQYF. The DNA read from the CDR3 is TGCAGCATGCAGACAGTCCGGGATTGGACC.